Listed here are 10 T cell receptor beta chains from one sample, sequenced in a study of T cell changes during pregnancy in multiple sclerosis. Sequencing was performed with immunoSEQ multiplex PCR; in TCRdb, only in-frame clones are kept and a portion is missing. Among roughly 89,000 clones listed, 85% to 95% were seen once. The sequencing here drew on peripheral blood, taken in the first trimester of pregnancy. These receptors were obtained from a female donor with multiple sclerosis, enrolled in a pregnancy study.

The J gene is TRBJ1-2, the V gene TRBV6-5; 12 positions agree with TRBD1. J lost 5 bases, V lost 6 bases, and 7 bases had no gene match. The CDR3 runs 15 residues. CDR1 is MNHEY, CDR2 SVGAGI, per germline. The DNA for the CDR3 is TGTGCCAGCAGACACCCGGGACAGGGGGCTTATGGCTACACCTTC. This translates into CASRHPGQGAYGYTF.

J is TRBJ2-2 and V is TRBV9; D unresolved. Germline-derived CDR1 and CDR2 are SGDLS and YYNGEE. Trimming stripped 4 bases from V and 4 bases from J, with 8 bases between. The CDR3 spans 13 residues. DNA for the CDR3: TGTGCCAGCAGCCCCCCCGGCACCGGGGAGCTGTTTTTT. It yields the protein CASSPPGTGELFF.

This chain connects TRBV28 to TRBJ2-5; D perhaps matches TRBD2 (5 bases). V lost 8 bases, J lost 1 base, and 14 bases lay in between. The CDR3 has 14 residues. Germline CDR1 MDHEN, CDR2 SYDVKM. In nucleotides, the CDR3 is TGTGCCAGCTGTTGCGGAGGCCCCCAAGAGACCCAGTACTTC. Translating it yields CASCCGGPQETQYF. The full variable domain, rest sourced from reference TRBV28 and TRBJ2-5, is DVKVTQSSRYLVKRTGEKVFLECVQDMDHENMFWYRQDPGLGLRLIYFSYDVKMKEKGDIPEGYSVSREKKERFSLILESASTNQTSMYLCASCCGGPQETQYFGPGTRLLVL.

V usage is TRBV7-2 and J usage is TRBJ1-4; D is possibly TRBD1 (6 bases). The CDR3 loop spans 15 amino acids. V was cut by 4 bases and J by 4 bases, with 13 bases left in between. Germline loops: CDR1 SGHTA, CDR2 FQGNSA. The CDR3 nucleotides read TGTGCCAGCAGCTCACAGGGTGGGGTTAATGAAAAACTGTTTTTT. It is translated as CASSSQGGVNEKLFF. Full variable domain (missing parts from reference TRBV7-2 and TRBJ1-4): GAGVSQSPSNKVTEKGKDVELRCDPISGHTALYWYRQSLGQGLEFLIYFQGNSAPDKSGLPSDRFSAERTGGSVSTLTIQRTQQEDSAVYLCASSSQGGVNEKLFFGSGTQLSVL.

This sequence joins TRBV5-1 and TRBJ2-2, with D tentatively TRBD1 (5 bases). The CDR3 has 13 amino acids. V was trimmed by 2 bases and J by 3 bases, leaving 5 bases between them. Germline V gene lookup returns CDR1 SGHRS and CDR2 YFSETQ. The CDR3: CASSFRDTGELFF. CDR3 sequence (DNA): TGCGCCAGCAGCTTCAGGGACACCGGGGAGCTGTTTTTT.

The J gene is TRBJ1-5, the V gene TRBV18, with 7 bases lining up with TRBD1. Looked up from germline, CDR1 is KGHSH and CDR2 is LQKENI. V lost 6 bases and J lost 2; bases outside the gene matches: 1. The CDR3 contains 13 residues. The CDR3 DNA reads TGTGCCAGCTCCGGGACAGGCAATCAGCCCCAGCATTTT. Encoded protein: CASSGTGNQPQHF.

V usage is TRBV7-2 and J usage is TRBJ2-3; 8 positions agree with TRBD2. With 3 bases clipped from V and 2 bases from J, the junction kept 4 bases outside the gene matches. The CDR3 spans 15 residues. Germline CDR1 and CDR2: SGHTA and FQGNSA. The CDR3 loop is CASSLAGGPTDTQYF. DNA of the CDR3: TGTGCCAGCAGCTTGGCGGGGGGACCCACAGATACGCAGTATTTT.

This clone appeared a few times. The chain is built from TRBV18 and TRBJ2-7; D is unclear. The CDR3 is 12 residues long. Germline V gene lookup returns CDR1 KGHSH and CDR2 LQKENI. Trimming shortened V by 2 bases and J by 6 bases, and 8 bases separated the two germline ends. CDR3 amino acids: CASSPTTREQYF. CDR3 in DNA: TGTGCCAGCTCACCAACGACTCGCGAGCAGTACTTC. The variable domain in full, completed from reference TRBV18 and TRBJ2-7, reads NAGVMQNPRHLVRRRGQEARLRCSPMKGHSHVYWYRQLPEEGLKFMVYLQKENIIDESGMPKERFSAEFPKEGPSILRIQQVVRGDSAAYFCASSPTTREQYFGPGTRLTVT.

The gene calls are TRBV9 and TRBJ1-1; perhaps TRBD1 as D (6 bases). Trimming left V 3 bases short and J 7 bases short, with 10 bases between. This CDR3 is 12 amino acids long. From germline, CDR1 is SGDLS and CDR2 YYNGEE. In DNA, the CDR3 is TGTGCCAGCAGCGAGGGGGGGGGTGAAGCTTTCTTT. Translated: CASSEGGGEAFF.

V and J are TRBV6-1 and TRBJ1-5; TRBD1 agrees at 8 bases. This CDR3 is 18 amino acids long. The V segment lost 4 bases and the J segment 0 bases; nucleotides outside the gene matches: 11. Germline assignment: CDR1 MNHNS and CDR2 SASEGT. CDR3 nucleotides: TGTGCCAGCAGTGGTCCAGGGGGCCACCTGACTAGCAATCAGCCCCAGCATTTT. It specifies CASSGPGGHLTSNQPQHF.